This T cell receptor (beta chain) comes out of a study of CD8+ T cells in alopecia areata. Study overall: Tofacitinib ran 6 to 18 months, followed by 6 months off drug.

Germline loops: CDR1 SEHNR, CDR2 FQNEAQ (reference sequence). This CDR3 contains 12 residues. The ends were cut back, 5 bases at V and 4 bases at J, with 9 bases in the middle. Points on this clone: Its antigen is not identified.

Sequencing templates came from extracted RNA that was reverse transcribed into cDNA. Libraries were prepared by immunoSEQ multiplex PCR; TCRdb keeps only in-frame clonotypes and omits some of them. Seen here are 200,000 to 250,000 clones, 50% to 60% observed once, and the top ten hold 1.6%. The study, taken as a whole, reports: Unlike in mice, where it was clearer, TCR sharing across patients was less clear, possibly HLA-related. Scalp clonality and expanded CD8+ clones among the top 100 were significantly decreased by tofacitinib.

Documented treatment: oral pan-JAK inhibitor, 5-10 mg twice daily. Patients with alopecia areata provided lesional scalp punch biopsies as well as peripheral blood. The origin of this receptor is a human donor with alopecia areata. The sample in question was CD4+ T cells sorted from blood, obtained at week 4, from a patient treated with tofacitinib. The chain has TRBV7-9 and TRBJ2-7; D remains ambiguous. As DNA, the CDR3 is TGTGCCAGCAGCATGGACGGATACGAGCAGTACTTC. It is translated as CASSMDGYEQYF.